This TCR beta chain was found in a study of T cell responses to AZD1222 COVID-19 vaccine. The study, taken as a whole, reports: Regions left unmutated in variants are reportedly the target of nearly half of spike-specific TCRs. At study baseline, merely five or six AZD1222 recipients were seropositive. Spike-spanning, vaccine-associated CD4 TCRs were dominant at 160-218 and 743-854.

Notes on this clone: Its antigen is currently unknown.

Profiled with immunoSEQ multiplex PCR; TCRdb holds only in-frame clones, not every one. The data hold some 170,000 clones, with roughly 89% observed a single time. The receptor comes from an adult in good health. This sample comprised peripheral blood, obtained on day 0 of AZD1222 vaccination.

CDR3 in amino acids: CASSLGQAITTNEKLFF. The CDR3 coding sequence is TGTGCCAGCAGCTTAGGACAGGCGATTACAACTAATGAAAAACTGTTTTTT. The rearrangement links TRBV7-9 to TRBJ1-4, with D possibly matching TRBD1 (6 bases). Germline V gene sequence: CDR1 SEHNR, CDR2 FQNEAQ (reference sequence). The CDR3 spans 17 residues. Trimming left V 1 base short and J 0 bases short, with 12 bases between.